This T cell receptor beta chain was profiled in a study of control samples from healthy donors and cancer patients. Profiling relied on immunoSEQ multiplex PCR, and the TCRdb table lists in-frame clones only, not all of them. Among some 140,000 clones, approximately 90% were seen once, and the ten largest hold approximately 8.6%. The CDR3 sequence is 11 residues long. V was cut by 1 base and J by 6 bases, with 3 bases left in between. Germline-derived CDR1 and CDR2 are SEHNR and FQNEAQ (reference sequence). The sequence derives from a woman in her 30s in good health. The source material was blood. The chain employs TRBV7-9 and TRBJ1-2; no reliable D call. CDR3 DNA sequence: TGTGCCAGCAGCTTAGGGGATGGCTACACCTTC. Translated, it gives CASSLGDGYTF.